The T cell receptor beta chain described here comes from a study of T cells in Graves' hyperthyroidism and ophthalmopathy. At the level of the study: Blood from the periphery was taken at initial diagnosis, before any treatment.

Patients were excluded because of uncontrolled infection, other autoimmune disease, pregnancy or lactation. PBMCs stemmed from 10 ml fresh peripheral blood. RNA transcripts served as the template for amplifying TCR beta CDR3 regions. HTBI primers were the set used in a first-round RT-PCR of the TCR CDR3. TCRdb used MiXCR to reprocess the multiplex PCR reads, holding one entry per CDR3 protein. The data hold roughly 400,000 distinct CDR3 sequences, with 11% to 15% observed a single time. This clonotype was observed at least ten times. Its specificity is not known. The CDR3 contains 17 residues. V dropped 5 bases and J dropped 6 bases, with 23 bases sitting between them. Germline assignment: CDR1 MDHEN and CDR2 SYDVKM. Findings and limits, study-wide: Model output signaled ophthalmopathy a median approximately 6 months ahead of onset.

The origin of this receptor is a man between 50 and 59 years old with Graves' ophthalmopathy. J is TRBJ2-1 and V is TRBV28, with D maybe TRBD1 (6 bases). Sequencing was performed on blood. The CDR3 region is CASSPITGTKPANEQFF. CDR3 bases: TGTGCCAGCAGTCCCATTACCGGGACAAAACCCGCCAATGAGCAGTTCTTC.